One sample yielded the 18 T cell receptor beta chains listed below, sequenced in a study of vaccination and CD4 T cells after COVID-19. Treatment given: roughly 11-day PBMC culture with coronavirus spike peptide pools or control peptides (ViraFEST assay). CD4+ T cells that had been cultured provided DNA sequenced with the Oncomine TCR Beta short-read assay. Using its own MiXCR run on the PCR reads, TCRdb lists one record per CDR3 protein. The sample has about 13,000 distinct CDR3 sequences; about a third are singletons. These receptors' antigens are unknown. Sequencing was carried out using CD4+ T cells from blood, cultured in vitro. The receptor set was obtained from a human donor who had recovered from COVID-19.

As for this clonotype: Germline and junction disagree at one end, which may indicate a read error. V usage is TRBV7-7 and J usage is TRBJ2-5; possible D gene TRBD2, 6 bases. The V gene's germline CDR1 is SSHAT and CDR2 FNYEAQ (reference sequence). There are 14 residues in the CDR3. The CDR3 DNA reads TGTGCTAGCAGCTTAGGAGGGCCCGCGGAGACCCAGTACTTC. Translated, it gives CASSLGGPAETQYF.

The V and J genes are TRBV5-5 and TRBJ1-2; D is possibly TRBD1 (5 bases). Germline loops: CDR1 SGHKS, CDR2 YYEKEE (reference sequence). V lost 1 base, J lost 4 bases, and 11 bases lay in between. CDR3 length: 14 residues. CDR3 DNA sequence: TGTGCCAGCAGCTTGCGGGGGTGGGGCTATGGCTACACCTTC. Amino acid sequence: CASSLRGWGYGYTF.

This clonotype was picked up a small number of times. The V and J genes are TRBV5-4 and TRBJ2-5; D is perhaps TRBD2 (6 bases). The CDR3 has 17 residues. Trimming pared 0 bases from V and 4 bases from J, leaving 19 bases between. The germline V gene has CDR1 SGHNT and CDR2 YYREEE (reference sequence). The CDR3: CASSLGLLASGRETQYF. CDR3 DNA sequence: TGTGCCAGCAGCTTGGGCCTACTAGCATCGGGCAGAGAGACCCAGTACTTC.

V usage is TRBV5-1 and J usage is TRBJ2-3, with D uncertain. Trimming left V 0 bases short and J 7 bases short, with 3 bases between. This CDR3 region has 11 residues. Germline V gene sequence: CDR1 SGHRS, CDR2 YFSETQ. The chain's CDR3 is CASSLENTQYF. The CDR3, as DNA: TGCGCCAGCAGCTTGGAGAATACGCAGTATTTT.

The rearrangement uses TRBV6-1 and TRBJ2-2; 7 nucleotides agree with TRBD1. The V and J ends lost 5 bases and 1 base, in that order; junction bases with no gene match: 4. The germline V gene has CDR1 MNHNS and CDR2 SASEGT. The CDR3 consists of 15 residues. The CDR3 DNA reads TGTGCCAGCAGTCCTCGGGACAGGAACACCGGGGAGCTGTTTTTT. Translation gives CASSPRDRNTGELFF.

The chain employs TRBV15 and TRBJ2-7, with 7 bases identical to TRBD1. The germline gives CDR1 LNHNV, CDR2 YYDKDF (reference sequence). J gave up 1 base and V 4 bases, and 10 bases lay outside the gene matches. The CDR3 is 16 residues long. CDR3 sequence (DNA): TGTGCCACCAGCACGCTTGACAGGGTAAAATCCTACGAGCAGTACTTC. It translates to CATSTLDRVKSYEQYF.

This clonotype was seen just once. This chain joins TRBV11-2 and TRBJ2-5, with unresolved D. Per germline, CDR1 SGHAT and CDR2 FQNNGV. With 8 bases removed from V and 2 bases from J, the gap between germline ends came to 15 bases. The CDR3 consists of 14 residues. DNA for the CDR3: TGTGCCAGCCTTGATAGGCGAACGCAAGAGACCCAGTACTTC. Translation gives CASLDRRTQETQYF.

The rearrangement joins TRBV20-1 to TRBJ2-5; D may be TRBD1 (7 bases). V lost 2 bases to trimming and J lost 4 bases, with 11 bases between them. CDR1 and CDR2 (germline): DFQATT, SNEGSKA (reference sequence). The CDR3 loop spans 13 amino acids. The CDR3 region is CSARSQGGETQYF. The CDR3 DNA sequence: TGCAGTGCTAGATCTCAGGGGGGAGAGACCCAGTACTTC.

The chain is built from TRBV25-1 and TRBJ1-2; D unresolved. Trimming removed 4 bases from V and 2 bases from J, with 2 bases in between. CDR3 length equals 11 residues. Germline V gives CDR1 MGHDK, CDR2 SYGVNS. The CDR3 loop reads CASSGNYGYTF. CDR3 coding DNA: TGTGCCAGCAGTGGGAACTATGGCTACACCTTC.

CDR3 DNA: TGTGCCAGCAGTCTAGGGGTTTCCTACGAGCAGTACTTC. Translation: CASSLGVSYEQYF. The rearrangement uses TRBV6-1 and TRBJ2-7, with D perhaps TRBD1 (5 bases). Per the germline V gene, CDR1 is MNHNS and CDR2 is SASEGT. Trimming removed 5 bases at V and 1 base at J, with 9 bases between. This CDR3 contains 13 residues.

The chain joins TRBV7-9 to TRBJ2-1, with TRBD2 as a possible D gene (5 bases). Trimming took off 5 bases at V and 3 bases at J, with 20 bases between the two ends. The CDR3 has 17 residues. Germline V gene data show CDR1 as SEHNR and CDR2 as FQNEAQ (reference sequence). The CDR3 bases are TGTGCCAGCAGCCCACCTGAGGGTCGGTTAGGCTACAATGAGCAGTTCTTC. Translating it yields CASSPPEGRLGYNEQFF.

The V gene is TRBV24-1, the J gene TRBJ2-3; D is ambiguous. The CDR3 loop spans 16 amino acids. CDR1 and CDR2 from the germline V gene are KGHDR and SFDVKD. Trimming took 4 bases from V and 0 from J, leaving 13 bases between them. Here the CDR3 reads CATSDVDTASTDTQYF. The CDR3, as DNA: TGTGCCACCAGTGACGTTGACACAGCTAGCACAGATACGCAGTATTTT.

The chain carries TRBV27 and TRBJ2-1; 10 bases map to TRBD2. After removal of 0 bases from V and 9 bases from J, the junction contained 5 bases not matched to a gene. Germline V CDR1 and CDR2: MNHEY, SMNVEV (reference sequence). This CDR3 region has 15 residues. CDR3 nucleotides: TGTGCCAGCAGTTTATCACTAGCGGGAAGGGGTGAGCAGTTCTTC. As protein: CASSLSLAGRGEQFF.

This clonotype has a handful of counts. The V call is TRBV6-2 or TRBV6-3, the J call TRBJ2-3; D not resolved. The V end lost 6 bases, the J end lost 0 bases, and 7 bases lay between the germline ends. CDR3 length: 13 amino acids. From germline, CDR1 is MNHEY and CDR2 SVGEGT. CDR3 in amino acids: CASRETSTDTQYF. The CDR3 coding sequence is TGTGCCAGCAGGGAAACTAGCACAGATACGCAGTATTTT.

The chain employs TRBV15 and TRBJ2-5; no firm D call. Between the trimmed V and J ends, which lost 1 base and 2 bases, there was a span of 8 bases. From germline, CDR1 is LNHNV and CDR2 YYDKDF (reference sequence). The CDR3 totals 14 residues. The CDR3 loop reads CATSRVGRQETQYF. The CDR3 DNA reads TGTGCCACCAGCAGAGTGGGCAGGCAAGAGACCCAGTACTTC.

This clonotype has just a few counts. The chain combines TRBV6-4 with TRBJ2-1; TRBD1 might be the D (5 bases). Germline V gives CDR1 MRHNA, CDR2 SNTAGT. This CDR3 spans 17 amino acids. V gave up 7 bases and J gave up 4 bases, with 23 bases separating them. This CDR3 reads CASTRPLLRGRYNEQFF. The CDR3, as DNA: TGTGCCAGCACCAGACCCCTACTTAGGGGAAGATACAATGAGCAGTTCTTC.

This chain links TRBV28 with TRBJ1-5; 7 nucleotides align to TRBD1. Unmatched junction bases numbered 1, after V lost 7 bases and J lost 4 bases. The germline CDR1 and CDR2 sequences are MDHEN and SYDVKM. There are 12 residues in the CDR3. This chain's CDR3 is CASKTGNQPQHF. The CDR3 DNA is TGTGCCAGCAAGACAGGGAATCAGCCCCAGCATTTT.

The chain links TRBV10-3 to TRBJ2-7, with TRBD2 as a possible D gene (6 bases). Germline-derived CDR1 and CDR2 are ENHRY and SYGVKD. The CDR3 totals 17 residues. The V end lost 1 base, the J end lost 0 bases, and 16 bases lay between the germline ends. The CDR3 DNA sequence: TGTGCCATCAGTGAGTACCGCGCAGCGGGCTTCTCCTACGAGCAGTACTTC. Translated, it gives CAISEYRAAGFSYEQYF.